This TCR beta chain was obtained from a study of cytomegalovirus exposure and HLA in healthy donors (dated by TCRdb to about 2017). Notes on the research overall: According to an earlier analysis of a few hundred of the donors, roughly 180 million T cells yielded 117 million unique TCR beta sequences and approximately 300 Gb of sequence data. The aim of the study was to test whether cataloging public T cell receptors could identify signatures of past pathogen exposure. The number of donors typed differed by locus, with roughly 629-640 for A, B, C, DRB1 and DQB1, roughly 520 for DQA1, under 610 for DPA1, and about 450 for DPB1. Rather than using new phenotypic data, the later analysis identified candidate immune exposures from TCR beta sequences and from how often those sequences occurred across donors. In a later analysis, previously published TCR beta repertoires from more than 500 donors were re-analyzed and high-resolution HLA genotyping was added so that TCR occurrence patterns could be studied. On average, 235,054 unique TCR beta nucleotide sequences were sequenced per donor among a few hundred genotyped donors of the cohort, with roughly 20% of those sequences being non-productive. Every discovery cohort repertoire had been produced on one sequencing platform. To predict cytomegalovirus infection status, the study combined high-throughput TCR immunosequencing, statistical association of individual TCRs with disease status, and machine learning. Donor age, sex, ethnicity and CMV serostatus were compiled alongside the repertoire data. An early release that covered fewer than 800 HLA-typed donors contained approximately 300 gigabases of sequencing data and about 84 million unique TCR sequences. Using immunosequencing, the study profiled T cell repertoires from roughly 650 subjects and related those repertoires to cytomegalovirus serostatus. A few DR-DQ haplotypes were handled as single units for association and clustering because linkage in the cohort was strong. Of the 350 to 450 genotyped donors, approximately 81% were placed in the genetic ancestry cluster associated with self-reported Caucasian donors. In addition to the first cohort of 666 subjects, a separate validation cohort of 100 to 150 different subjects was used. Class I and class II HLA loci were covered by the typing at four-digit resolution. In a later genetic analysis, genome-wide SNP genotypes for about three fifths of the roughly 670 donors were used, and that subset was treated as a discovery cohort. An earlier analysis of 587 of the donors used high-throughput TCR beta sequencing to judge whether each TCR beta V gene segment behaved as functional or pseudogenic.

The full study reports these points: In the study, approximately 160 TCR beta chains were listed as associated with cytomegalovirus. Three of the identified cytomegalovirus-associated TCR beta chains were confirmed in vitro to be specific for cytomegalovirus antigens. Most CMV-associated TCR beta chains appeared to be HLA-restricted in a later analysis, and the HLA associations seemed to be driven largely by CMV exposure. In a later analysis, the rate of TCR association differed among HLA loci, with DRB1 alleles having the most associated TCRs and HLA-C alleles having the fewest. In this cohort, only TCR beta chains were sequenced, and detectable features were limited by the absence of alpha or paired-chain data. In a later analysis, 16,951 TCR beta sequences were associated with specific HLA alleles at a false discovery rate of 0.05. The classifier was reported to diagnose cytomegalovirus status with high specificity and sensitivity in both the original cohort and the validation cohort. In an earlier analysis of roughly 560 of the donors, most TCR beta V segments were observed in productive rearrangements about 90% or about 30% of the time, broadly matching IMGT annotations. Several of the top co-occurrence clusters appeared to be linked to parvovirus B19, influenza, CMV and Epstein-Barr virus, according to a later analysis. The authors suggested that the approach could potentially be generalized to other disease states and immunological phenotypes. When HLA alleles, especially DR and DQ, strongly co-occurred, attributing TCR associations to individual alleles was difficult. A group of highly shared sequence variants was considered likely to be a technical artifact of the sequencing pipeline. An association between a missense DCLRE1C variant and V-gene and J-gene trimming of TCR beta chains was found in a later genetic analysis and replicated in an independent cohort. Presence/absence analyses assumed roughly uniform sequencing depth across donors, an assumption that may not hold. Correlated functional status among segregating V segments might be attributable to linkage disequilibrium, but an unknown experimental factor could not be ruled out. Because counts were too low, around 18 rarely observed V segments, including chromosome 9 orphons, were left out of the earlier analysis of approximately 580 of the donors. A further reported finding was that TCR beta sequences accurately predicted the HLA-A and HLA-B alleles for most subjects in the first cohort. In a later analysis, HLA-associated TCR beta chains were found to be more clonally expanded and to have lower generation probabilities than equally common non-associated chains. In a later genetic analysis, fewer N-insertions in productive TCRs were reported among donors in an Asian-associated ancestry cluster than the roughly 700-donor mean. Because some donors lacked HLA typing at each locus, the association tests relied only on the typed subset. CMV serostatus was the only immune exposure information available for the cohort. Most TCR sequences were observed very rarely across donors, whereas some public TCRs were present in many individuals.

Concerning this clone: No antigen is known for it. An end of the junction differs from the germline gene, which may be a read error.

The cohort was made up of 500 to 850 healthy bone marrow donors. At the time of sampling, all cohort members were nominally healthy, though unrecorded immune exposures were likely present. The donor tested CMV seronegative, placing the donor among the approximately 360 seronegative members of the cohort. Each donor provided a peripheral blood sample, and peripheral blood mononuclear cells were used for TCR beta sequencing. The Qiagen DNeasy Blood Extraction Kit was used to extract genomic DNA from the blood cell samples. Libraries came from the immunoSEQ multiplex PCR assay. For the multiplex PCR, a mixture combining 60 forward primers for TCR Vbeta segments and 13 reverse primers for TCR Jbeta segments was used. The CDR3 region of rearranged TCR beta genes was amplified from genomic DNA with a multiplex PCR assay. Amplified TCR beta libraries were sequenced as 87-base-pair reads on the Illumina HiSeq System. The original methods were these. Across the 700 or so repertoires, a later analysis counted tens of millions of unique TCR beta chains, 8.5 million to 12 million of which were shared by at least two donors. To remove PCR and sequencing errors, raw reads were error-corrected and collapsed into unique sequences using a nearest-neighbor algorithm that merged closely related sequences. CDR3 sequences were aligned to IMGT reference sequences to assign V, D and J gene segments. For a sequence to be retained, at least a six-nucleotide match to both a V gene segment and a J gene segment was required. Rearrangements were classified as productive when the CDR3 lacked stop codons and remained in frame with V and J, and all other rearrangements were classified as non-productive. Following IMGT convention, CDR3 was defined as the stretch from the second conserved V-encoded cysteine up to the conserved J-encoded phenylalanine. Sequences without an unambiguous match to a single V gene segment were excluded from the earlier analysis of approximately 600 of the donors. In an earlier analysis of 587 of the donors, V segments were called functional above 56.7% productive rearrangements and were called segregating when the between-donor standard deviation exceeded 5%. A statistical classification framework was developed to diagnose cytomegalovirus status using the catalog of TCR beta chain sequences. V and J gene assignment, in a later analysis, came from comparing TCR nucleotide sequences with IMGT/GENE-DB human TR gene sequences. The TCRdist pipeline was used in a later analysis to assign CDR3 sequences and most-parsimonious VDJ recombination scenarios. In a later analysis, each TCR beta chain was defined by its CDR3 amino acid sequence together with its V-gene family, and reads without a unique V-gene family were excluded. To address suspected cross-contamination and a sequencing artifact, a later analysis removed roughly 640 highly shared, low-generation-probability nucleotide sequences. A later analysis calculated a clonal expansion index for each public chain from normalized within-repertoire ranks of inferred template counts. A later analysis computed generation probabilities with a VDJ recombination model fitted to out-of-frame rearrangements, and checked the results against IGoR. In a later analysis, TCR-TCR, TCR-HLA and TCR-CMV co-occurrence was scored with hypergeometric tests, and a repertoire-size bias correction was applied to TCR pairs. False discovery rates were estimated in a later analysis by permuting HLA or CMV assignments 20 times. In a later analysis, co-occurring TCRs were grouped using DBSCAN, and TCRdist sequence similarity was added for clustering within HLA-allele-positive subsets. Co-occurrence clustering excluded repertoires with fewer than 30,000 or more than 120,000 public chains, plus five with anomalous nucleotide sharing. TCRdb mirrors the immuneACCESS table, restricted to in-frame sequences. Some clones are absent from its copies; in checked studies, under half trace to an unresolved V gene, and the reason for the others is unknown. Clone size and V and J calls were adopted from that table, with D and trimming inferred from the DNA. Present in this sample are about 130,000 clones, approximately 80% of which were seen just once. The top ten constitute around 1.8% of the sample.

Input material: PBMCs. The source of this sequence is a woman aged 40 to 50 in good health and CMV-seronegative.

The CDR3 in this case is CAWTSTGGESGANGLTF. Read as DNA, the sequence is TGTGCCTGGACTTCCACAGGGGGCGAAAGTGGGGCCAACGGCCTGACTTTC. The chain couples TRBV30 to TRBJ2-6, with 9 junctional bases fitting TRBD1. From its cysteine to its phenylalanine, the CDR3 spans 17 amino acids. Only CDR3 DNA is held: 51 bases, read in frame from base 1. The germline V gene (reference sequence) gives CDR1 as GTSNPN and CDR2 as SVGIG.